This T cell receptor (beta chain) came from a study of blood T cells in healthy people across ages. V lost 5 bases and J 5 bases, leaving 18 bases between the germline ends. Per germline, CDR1 SEHNR and CDR2 FQNEAQ (reference sequence). This CDR3 comprises 15 residues. Using a J-beta primer mix together with a sample-barcoded 5' primer, a second PCR was run for roughly 6 to 12 cycles. TCRdb reprocessed the 5' RACE reads with MiXCR, giving one entry per CDR3 protein. Among 1,800,000 or so distinct CDR3 sequences, about two fifths were seen once, and the ten largest hold roughly 23%. This chain uses TRBV7-9 with TRBJ2-5; possibly TRBD1 or TRBD2 for D (6 bases each). Input material: blood. This receptor was identified in a human donor in good health. For the CDR3, the DNA is TGTGCCAGCAGCCCCGAGACGGGGGCCTGGGAGACCCAGTACTTC. This encodes CASSPETGAWETQYF.